These 32 T cell receptor beta chains were all obtained from the same sample, sequenced in a study of control samples from healthy donors and cancer patients. Assay: immunoSEQ multiplex PCR; the TCRdb copy retains only in-frame clones and omits some. The table lists about 30,000 clones, about 80% of them singletons. Sequences were obtained from PBMCs. The receptors were sampled from a man in his 60s with head and neck cancer.

V usage is TRBV4-2 and J usage is TRBJ1-2; TRBD1 agrees at 8 bases. The CDR3 consists of 16 residues. The trim removed 0 bases at V and 0 bases at J, leaving 3 bases unmatched. Germline V CDR1 and CDR2: LGHNA, YNFKEQ. CDR3 amino acids: CASSQDRGQANYGYTF. The CDR3 nucleotides are TGTGCCAGCAGCCAAGATAGGGGACAGGCTAACTATGGCTACACCTTC.

The chain recombines TRBV7-2 with TRBJ2-7; TRBD2 aligns across 10 bases. V dropped 4 bases and J dropped 3; count of bases not matched to a gene: 6. The CDR3 is 15 residues long. Per germline, CDR1 SGHTA and CDR2 FQGNSA. CDR3 sequence reads: CASSSRASGSYEQYF. CDR3 bases: TGTGCCAGCAGCTCCCGGGCTAGCGGGAGCTACGAGCAGTACTTC.

This clone was detected only once. The chain employs TRBV18 and TRBJ2-7; D may be TRBD1 (5 bases). V lost 3 bases and J lost 0, with 6 bases in between. The CDR3 is 13 residues long. Germline CDR1 and CDR2: KGHSH and LQKENI. CDR3 region: CASSPDSSYEQYF. DNA of the CDR3: TGTGCCAGCTCACCCGACAGCTCCTACGAGCAGTACTTC.

The chain has TRBV27 and TRBJ1-6; maybe TRBD1 (5 bases). The CDR3 spans 14 residues. Germline CDR1 and CDR2: MNHEY and SMNVEV (reference sequence). V was pared by 6 bases and J by 3 bases, with 9 bases between. The CDR3 region is CASRVGGYNSPLHF. DNA for the CDR3: TGTGCCAGCAGGGTGGGGGGCTATAATTCACCCCTCCACTTT.

The chain couples TRBV24-1 to TRBJ2-3; D might be TRBD1 or TRBD2, each matching 6 bases. V was cut by 0 bases and J by 0 bases, with 24 bases left in between. This CDR3 is 21 amino acids long. The V gene's germline CDR1 is KGHDR and CDR2 SFDVKD. DNA for the CDR3: TGTGCCACCAGTGATTTGAAGTTCACACCTAGCCAGGGGACTAGCACAGATACGCAGTATTTT. This gives the protein CATSDLKFTPSQGTSTDTQYF.

CDR3 nucleotide sequence: TGTGCCACCAGTGAAGTCGATCAGCCCCAGCATTTT. Protein product: CATSEVDQPQHF. J is TRBJ1-5 and V is TRBV24-1; D call uncertain. The ends were cut back, 4 bases at V and 5 bases at J, with 5 bases in the middle. Germline V lookup: CDR1 KGHDR, CDR2 SFDVKD. The CDR3 length is 12 residues.

The V gene is TRBV5-6, the J gene TRBJ1-1; tentatively, D is TRBD1 (6 bases). Per the germline V gene, CDR1 is SGHDT and CDR2 is YYEEEE. Trimming cost V 4 bases and J 4 bases, with 17 bases left between them. The CDR3 runs 15 residues. DNA of the CDR3: TGTGCCAGCAGCATTGCGGCAGGGGCTGTCACTGAAGCTTTCTTT. Encoded protein: CASSIAAGAVTEAFF.

The chain has TRBV9 and TRBJ2-1, with 14 bases fitting TRBD2. The CDR3 is made up of 18 amino acids. Germline-derived CDR1 and CDR2 are SGDLS and YYNGEE. V lost 0 bases and J lost 6; bases outside the gene matches: 8. For the CDR3, the DNA is TGTGCCAGCAGCGTAGCCGGGACTAGCGGGAGCTGGTCCAATGAGCAGTTCTTC. Its translation: CASSVAGTSGSWSNEQFF.

The chain joins TRBV5-4 to TRBJ2-1; D gene ambiguous. The V end lost 2 bases, the J end lost 4 bases, and 7 bases lay between the germline ends. The CDR3 has 13 amino acids. Germline loops: CDR1 SGHNT, CDR2 YYREEE (reference sequence). CDR3 DNA sequence: TGTGCCAGCAGCTTACAGAGATACAATGAGCAGTTCTTC. Translation: CASSLQRYNEQFF.

The V call is TRBV7-2, the J call TRBJ2-2, with 8 bases that match TRBD1. This CDR3 is built from 18 residues. The trim removed 1 base at V and 4 bases at J, leaving 11 bases unmatched. The germline gives CDR1 SGHTA, CDR2 FQGNSA. CDR3 DNA sequence: TGTGCCAGCAGCTTAGGGGACAGGTTAAAAACCATCACCGGGGAGCTGTTTTTT. Protein product: CASSLGDRLKTITGELFF.

The chain carries TRBV5-6 and TRBJ2-1; TRBD2 matches 11 bases. The V gene end was trimmed by 4 bases and the J gene end by 3 bases; junction bases not matched to a gene: 6. Germline V CDR1 and CDR2: SGHDT, YYEEEE. This CDR3 is 16 amino acids long. DNA of the CDR3: TGTGCCAGCAGCAACCCGGGACTAGCGGTCTACAATGAGCAGTTCTTC. Translating gives CASSNPGLAVYNEQFF.

The J gene is TRBJ2-7, the V gene TRBV19, with TRBD1 matching 8 bases. The CDR3 covers 14 residues. The V and J ends lost 6 bases and 1 base, in that order; junction bases with no gene match: 5. Germline CDR1 reads LNHDA; CDR2 reads SQIVND (reference sequence). DNA of the CDR3: TGTGCCAGTAGCGGGACAGGTCTGTCCTACGAGCAGTACTTC. It is translated as CASSGTGLSYEQYF.

The rearrangement joins TRBV7-2 to TRBJ2-3; D is unresolved. Germline CDR1 and CDR2: SGHTA and FQGNSA. The CDR3 extends over 13 amino acids. With 3 bases removed from V and 4 bases from J, the gap between germline ends came to 8 bases. CDR3 nucleotide sequence: TGTGCCAGCAGCTTCTTTGGGGCAGATACGCAGTATTTT. This gives the protein CASSFFGADTQYF.

This chain links TRBV18 with TRBJ2-5; D gene uncertain. With 6 bases removed from V and 4 bases from J, the gap between germline ends came to 12 bases. The CDR3 is made up of 13 amino acids. Germline CDR1 and CDR2: KGHSH and LQKENI. The chain's CDR3 is CASSLGSLETQYF. The CDR3, as DNA: TGTGCCAGCTCCCTCGGATCACTAGAGACCCAGTACTTC.

This rearrangement joins TRBV30 to TRBJ1-3; tentatively, D is TRBD1 (6 bases). V was shortened by 4 bases and J by 2 bases, with 18 bases between the two germline ends. The germline V gene encodes CDR1 GTSNPN and CDR2 SVGIG (reference sequence). This CDR3 is 16 amino acids long. CDR3 DNA sequence: TGTGCCTGGAACGGGGACATTGGTTTGGCTGGAAACACCATATATTTT. It codes for CAWNGDIGLAGNTIYF.

As concerns this clone: One end of the junction fails to match germline, which may point to a read error. The V and J genes are TRBV3-1 (or the pseudogene TRBV3-2) and TRBJ2-1; D call uncertain. CDR3 size: 13 residues. Germline loops: CDR1 LGHDT, CDR2 YNNKEL (reference sequence). The CDR3: CASSQDFGRERFF. The CDR3 region has the DNA TGTGCCAGCAGCCAAGATTTTGGAAGAGAGCGGTTCTTC.

This clone showed up just a few times. The genes are TRBV14 and TRBJ2-2; TRBD2 agrees at 10 bases. The CDR3 loop spans 16 amino acids. J was trimmed by 6 bases and V by 4 bases; bases with no gene match: 8. Germline CDR1 and CDR2: SGHDN and FVKESK. As DNA, the CDR3 is TGTGCCAGCAGCCGAAGCGGGAGGGCCAGCCCCGGGGAGCTGTTTTTT. Translation gives CASSRSGRASPGELFF. The complete variable domain, with remaining parts taken from reference TRBV14 and TRBJ2-2, reads EAGVTQFPSHSVIEKGQTVTLRCDPISGHDNLYWYRRVMGKEIKFLLHFVKESKQDESGMPNNRFLAERTGGTYSTLKVQPAELEDSGVYFCASSRSGRASPGELFFGEGSRLTVL.

The chain employs TRBV9 and TRBJ2-3; 8 bases are shared with TRBD2. CDR3 length: 15 amino acids. V shed 4 bases and J 6 bases; nucleotides not matched to a gene: 10. Germline CDR1 reads SGDLS; CDR2 reads YYNGEE. CDR3 protein: CASSYREGTWDTQYF. The CDR3 DNA reads TGTGCCAGCAGCTACCGGGAGGGGACATGGGATACGCAGTATTTT.

CDR3 bases: TGCAGCGTTGAGTCGGGACAGCCGGGACTAGCGGGAGACGAGCAGTACTTC. Translating gives CSVESGQPGLAGDEQYF. The rearrangement uses TRBV29-1 and TRBJ2-7; the match to TRBD2 covers 14 bases. CDR3 length: 17 amino acids. CDR1 SQVTM and CDR2 ANQGSEA come from the germline V gene. Trimming took 3 bases from V and 5 from J; bases not matched to a gene: 12.

J is TRBJ2-2 and V is TRBV7-2; D is uncertain. The CDR3 has 14 amino acids. Trimming removed 5 bases at V and 0 bases at J, with 7 bases between. Per germline, CDR1 SGHTA and CDR2 FQGNSA. Here the CDR3 DNA reads TGTGCCAGCAGCCAAGTCACGAACACCGGGGAGCTGTTTTTT. As protein: CASSQVTNTGELFF.

The chain combines TRBV4-3 with TRBJ2-1; the D gene is possibly TRBD1 (5 bases). CDR3 length equals 13 residues. V gave up 0 bases and J gave up 10 bases, with 10 bases separating them. From germline, CDR1 is LGHNA and CDR2 YSLEER. CDR3 region: CASSQDGHFEQFF. CDR3 nucleotides: TGCGCCAGCAGCCAAGATGGACACTTCGAGCAGTTCTTC.

The gene calls are TRBV7-2 and TRBJ2-7; D is unclear. Per the germline V gene, CDR1 is SGHTA and CDR2 is FQGNSA. V lost 5 bases to trimming and J lost 0 bases, with 14 bases between them. CDR3 length: 15 residues. The CDR3 DNA reads TGTGCCAGCAGCACCCGACGGTATACCTCCTACGAGCAGTACTTC. Its protein is CASSTRRYTSYEQYF.

The chain has TRBV7-3 and TRBJ1-2; no definite D call. Germline-derived CDR1 and CDR2 are SGHTA and FQGTGA. The CDR3 extends over 13 amino acids. Trimming stripped 3 bases from V and 3 bases from J, with 8 bases between. The CDR3 spells CASSFSQYYGYTF. DNA for the CDR3: TGTGCCAGCAGCTTCTCACAGTACTATGGCTACACCTTC.

CDR3 amino acids: CASSEVGDRGAFF. The CDR3 coding sequence is TGTGCCAGCAGTGAAGTTGGGGACAGGGGAGCTTTCTTT. The genes are TRBV2 and TRBJ1-1; 10 bases are a match to TRBD1. The CDR3 consists of 13 residues. Germline V gene lookup returns CDR1 SNHLY and CDR2 FYNNEI. Trimming at V came to 1 base and at J to 10 bases, leaving 3 bases not matched to a gene.

V gene TRBV28 combines with J gene TRBJ1-6; 10 nucleotides line up with TRBD1. The germline V gene encodes CDR1 MDHEN and CDR2 SYDVKM. The CDR3 consists of 14 residues. The J segment lost 9 bases and the V segment lost 11 bases, leaving 10 bases of the junction unmatched. This CDR3 reads CASPPGDRGSPLHF. CDR3 coding DNA: TGTGCCTCCCCCCCTGGGGACAGGGGTTCACCCCTCCACTTT.

The CDR3 loop is CAWRPNGQGYQPQHF. In DNA, the CDR3 is TGTGCCTGGAGACCCAACGGACAGGGGTATCAGCCCCAGCATTTT. The chain has TRBV30 and TRBJ1-5; 9 bases are a match to TRBD1. The CDR3 totals 15 residues. With V trimmed by 3 bases and J by 5 bases, 8 bases remained unmatched. Per the germline V gene, CDR1 is GTSNPN and CDR2 is SVGIG (reference sequence).

There are a few counts of this clone. J is TRBJ2-1 and V is TRBV7-2, with D perhaps assigned TRBD1 or TRBD2 (5 bases each). V gave up 4 bases and J gave up 0 bases, with 10 bases separating them. The CDR3 has 15 residues. From germline, CDR1 is SGHTA and CDR2 FQGNSA. In nucleotides, the CDR3 is TGTGCCAGCAGCTCTTGGGGGTCCTCCTACAATGAGCAGTTCTTC. Translating it yields CASSSWGSSYNEQFF.

This chain connects TRBV6-2 or TRBV6-3 to TRBJ1-5; no firm D call. In germline, CDR1 is MNHEY, CDR2 SVGEGT. This CDR3 spans 14 amino acids. With 0 bases removed from V and 4 bases from J, the gap between germline ends came to 7 bases. The CDR3 loop reads CASSYSVGNQPQHF. CDR3 nucleotide sequence: TGTGCCAGCAGTTACTCGGTAGGGAATCAGCCCCAGCATTTT.

The V call is TRBV15, the J call TRBJ1-5; no firm D call. The length of the CDR3 is 13 residues. The ends were cut back, 0 bases at V and 10 bases at J, with 10 bases in the middle. Germline CDR1 is LNHNV and CDR2 is YYDKDF (reference sequence). The CDR3 here is CATSRDRTSPQHF. The CDR3 DNA sequence: TGTGCCACCAGCAGAGATCGGACCTCACCCCAGCATTTT. Using reference TRBV15 and TRBJ1-5 for the parts outside the CDR3, the full variable domain is DAMVIQNPRYQVTQFGKPVTLSCSQTLNHNVMYWYQQKSSQAPKLLFHYYDKDFNNEADTPDNFQSRRPNTSFCFLDIRSPGLGDTAMYLCATSRDRTSPQHFGDGTRLSIL.

V and J are TRBV12-5 and TRBJ1-1, with a possible D match to TRBD1 (5 bases). Trimming took off 7 bases at V and 1 base at J, with 7 bases between the two ends. Germline assignment: CDR1 LGHNT and CDR2 FRNRAP. There are 12 residues in the CDR3. Written as DNA, the CDR3 is TGTGCTAGTGCCCAGGGGAACACTGAAGCTTTCTTT. Amino acid sequence: CASAQGNTEAFF.

J is TRBJ1-1 and V is TRBV3-1 (or the pseudogene TRBV3-2), with 10 bases identical to TRBD1. The length of the CDR3 is 14 residues. J lost 4 bases, V lost 4 bases, and 3 bases had no gene match. Germline lookup yields CDR1 LGHDT and CDR2 YNNKEL (reference sequence). CDR3 protein: CASSLTGGPTEAFF. CDR3 nucleotides: TGTGCCAGCAGCCTGACAGGGGGCCCCACTGAAGCTTTCTTT.

The V call is TRBV15, the J call TRBJ2-3; D might be TRBD2 (6 bases). The germline V gene has CDR1 LNHNV and CDR2 YYDKDF (reference sequence). The CDR3 consists of 15 residues. Trimming removed 8 bases from V and 2 bases from J, with 17 bases in between. The CDR3 reads CATPNRGTHTDTQYF. The CDR3 nucleotides are TGTGCCACCCCGAATCGGGGGACCCACACAGATACGCAGTATTTT.